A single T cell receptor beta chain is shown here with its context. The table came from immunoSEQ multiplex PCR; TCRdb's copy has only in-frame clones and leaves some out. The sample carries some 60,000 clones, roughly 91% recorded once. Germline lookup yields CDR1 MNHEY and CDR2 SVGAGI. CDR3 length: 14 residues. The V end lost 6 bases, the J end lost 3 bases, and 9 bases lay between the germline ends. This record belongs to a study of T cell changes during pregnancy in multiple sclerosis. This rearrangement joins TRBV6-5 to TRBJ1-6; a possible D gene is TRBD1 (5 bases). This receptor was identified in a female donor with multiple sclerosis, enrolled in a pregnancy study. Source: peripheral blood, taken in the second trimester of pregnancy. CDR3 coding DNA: TGTGCCAGCAGGCTGGACAACTATAATTCACCCCTCCACTTT. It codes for CASRLDNYNSPLHF.